The clone carrying this T cell receptor (beta chain) was seen repeatedly, ten times or more. Its target is not known. Specified time point: sample taken at primary tumor resection. Sequencing was performed on whole RNA extracted from tumor and nontumor lung tissue, or from frozen PBMC, and the material was left unsorted. A unique molecular identifier was attached to every TCR cDNA molecule. TCRdb reprocessed the 5' RACE reads with MiXCR, giving one entry per CDR3 protein. The sample lists approximately 40,000 distinct CDR3 sequences; around 7% were seen once. This sample is part of a study of spatial heterogeneity in lung cancer. Regarding the study as a whole: Compared with follow-up, resection was when ubiquitous expanded tumor TCRs appeared in blood more.

V gave up 3 bases and J gave up 7 bases, with 13 bases separating them. The CDR3 has 13 amino acids. The sequence was collected from a female donor with early-stage non-small cell lung cancer. This material consisted of PBMCs, taken at surgery. The chain uses TRBV12-3 or TRBV12-4 and TRBJ2-7; D is perhaps TRBD2 (5 bases). This CDR3 reads CASSFNSPGEQYF. The CDR3 region has the DNA TGTGCCAGCAGTTTCAACAGTCCGGGGGAGCAGTACTTC.